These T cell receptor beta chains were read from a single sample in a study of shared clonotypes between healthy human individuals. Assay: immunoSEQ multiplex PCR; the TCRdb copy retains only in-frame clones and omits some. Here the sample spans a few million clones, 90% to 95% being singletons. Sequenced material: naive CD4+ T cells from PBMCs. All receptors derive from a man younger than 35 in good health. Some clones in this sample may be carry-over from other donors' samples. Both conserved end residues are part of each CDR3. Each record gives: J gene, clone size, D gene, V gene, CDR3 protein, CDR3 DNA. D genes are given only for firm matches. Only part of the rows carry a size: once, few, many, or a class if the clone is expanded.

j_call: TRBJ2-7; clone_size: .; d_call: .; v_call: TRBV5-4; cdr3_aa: CASSLETGTYYEQYF; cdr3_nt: TGTGCCAGCAGCTTGGAAACCGGGACTTACTACGAGCAGTACTTC
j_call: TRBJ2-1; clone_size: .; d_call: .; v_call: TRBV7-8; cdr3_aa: CASSLLTPPYNEQFF; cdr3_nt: TGTGCCAGCAGCTTACTCACTCCTCCCTACAATGAGCAGTTCTTC
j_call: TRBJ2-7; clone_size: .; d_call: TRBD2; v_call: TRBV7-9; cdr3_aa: CASSTRDRGTSGRIYEQYF; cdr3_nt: TGTGCCAGCAGCACTCGGGACAGGGGGACTAGCGGGAGAATCTACGAGCAGTACTTC
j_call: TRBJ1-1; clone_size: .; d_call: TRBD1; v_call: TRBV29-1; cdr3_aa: CSFVPGTGVPEAFF; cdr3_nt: TGCAGCTTCGTACCCGGGACAGGGGTCCCTGAAGCTTTCTTT
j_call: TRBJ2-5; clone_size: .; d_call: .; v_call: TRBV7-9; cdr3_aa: CASIKAGGSAQYF; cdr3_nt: TGTGCCAGTATAAAAGCCGGGGGTTCGGCCCAGTACTTC
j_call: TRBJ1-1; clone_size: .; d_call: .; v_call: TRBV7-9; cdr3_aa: CASSLGGAAEAFF; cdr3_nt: TGTGCCAGCAGCTTAGGGGGGGCAGCCGAAGCTTTCTTT
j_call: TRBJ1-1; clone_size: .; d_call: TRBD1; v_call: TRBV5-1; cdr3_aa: CASSLQQGDTEAFF; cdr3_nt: TGCGCCAGCAGCTTGCAACAGGGGGACACTGAAGCTTTCTTT
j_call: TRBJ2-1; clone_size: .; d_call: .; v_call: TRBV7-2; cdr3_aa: CASSLTWGAVGEQFF; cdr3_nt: TGTGCCAGCAGCTTGACGTGGGGGGCGGTTGGTGAGCAGTTCTTC
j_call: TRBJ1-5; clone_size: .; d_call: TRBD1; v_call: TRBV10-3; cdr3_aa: CAISESGGGQPQHF; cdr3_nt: TGTGCCATCAGTGAGTCTGGAGGGGGCCAGCCCCAGCATTTT
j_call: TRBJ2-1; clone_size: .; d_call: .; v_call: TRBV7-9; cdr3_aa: CASSYAIASYNEQFF; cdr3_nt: TGTGCCAGCAGCTACGCAATAGCCTCCTACAATGAGCAGTTCTTC
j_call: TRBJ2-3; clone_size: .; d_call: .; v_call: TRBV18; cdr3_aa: CASSTQPTDTQYF; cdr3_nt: TGTGCCAGCTCAACACAGCCCACAGATACGCAGTATTTT
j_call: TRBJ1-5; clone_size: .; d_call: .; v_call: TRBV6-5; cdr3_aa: CASSYSGGYQPQHF; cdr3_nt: TGTGCCAGCAGTTACTCAGGGGGGTATCAGCCCCAGCATTTT
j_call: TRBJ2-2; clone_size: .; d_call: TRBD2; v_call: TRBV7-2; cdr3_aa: CASSRGLAGGFLYTGELFF; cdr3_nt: TGTGCCAGCAGCAGGGGACTAGCGGGAGGATTCTTGTACACCGGGGAGCTGTTTTTT
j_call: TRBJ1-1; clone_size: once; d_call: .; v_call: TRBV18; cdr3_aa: CASSRAGWDTEAFF; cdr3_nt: TGTGCCAGCTCACGGGCAGGGTGGGACACTGAAGCTTTCTTT
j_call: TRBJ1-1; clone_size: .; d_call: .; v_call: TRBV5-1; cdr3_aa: CASQSGGGTEAFF; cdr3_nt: TGCGCCTCCCAAAGTGGGGGAGGCACTGAAGCTTTCTTT
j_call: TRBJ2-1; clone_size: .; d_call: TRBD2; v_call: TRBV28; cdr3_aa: CASSTTSGSLEQFF; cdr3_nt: TGTGCCAGCAGCACGACTAGCGGGAGCCTTGAGCAGTTCTTC
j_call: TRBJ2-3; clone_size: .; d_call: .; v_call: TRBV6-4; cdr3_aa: CASSDIGGGGTDTQYF; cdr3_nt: TGTGCCAGCAGTGACATAGGCGGAGGCGGCACAGATACGCAGTATTTT
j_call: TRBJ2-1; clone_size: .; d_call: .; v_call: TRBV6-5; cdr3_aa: CASSYSLVSYNEQFF; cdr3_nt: TGTGCCAGCAGTTACTCACTAGTTTCCTACAATGAGCAGTTCTTC
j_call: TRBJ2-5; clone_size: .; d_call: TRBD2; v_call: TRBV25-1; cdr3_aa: CASTQAGGLQETQYF; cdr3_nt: TGTGCCAGCACCCAAGCGGGAGGCTTACAAGAGACCCAGTACTTC
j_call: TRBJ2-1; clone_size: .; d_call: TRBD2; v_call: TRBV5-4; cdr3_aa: CASSHSGRAHNEQFF; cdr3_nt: TGTGCCAGCAGCCATAGCGGGAGGGCACACAATGAGCAGTTCTTC
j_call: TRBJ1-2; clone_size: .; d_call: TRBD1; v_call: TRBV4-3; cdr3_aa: CASSQDFRDRVYTF; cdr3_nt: TGCGCCAGTAGCCAAGATTTCCGAGACAGGGTATACACCTTC
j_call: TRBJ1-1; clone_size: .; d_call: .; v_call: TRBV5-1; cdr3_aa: CASSLTGTPNTEAFF; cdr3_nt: TGCGCCAGCAGCTTAACAGGGACTCCGAACACTGAAGCTTTCTTT
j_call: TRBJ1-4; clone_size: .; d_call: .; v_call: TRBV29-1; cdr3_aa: CSVEERQAGRKLFF; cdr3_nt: TGCAGCGTTGAAGAAAGACAAGCGGGGAGAAAACTGTTTTTT
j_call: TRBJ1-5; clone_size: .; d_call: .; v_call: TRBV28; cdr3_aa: CASSPPTGGNQPQHF; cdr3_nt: TGTGCCAGCAGTCCCCCTACCGGCGGAAATCAGCCCCAGCATTTT
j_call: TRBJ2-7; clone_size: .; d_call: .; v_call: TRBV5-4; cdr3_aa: CASSSPGQPYEQYF; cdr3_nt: TGTGCCAGCAGCTCTCCGGGCCAACCTTACGAGCAGTACTTC
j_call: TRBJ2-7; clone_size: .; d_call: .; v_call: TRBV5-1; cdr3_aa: CASRVAMNYEQYF; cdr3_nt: TGCGCCAGCCGTGTCGCCATGAACTACGAGCAGTACTTC
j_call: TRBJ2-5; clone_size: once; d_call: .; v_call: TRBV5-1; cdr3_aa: CASSNNGHQETQYF; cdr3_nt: TGCGCCAGCAGCAACAACGGGCACCAAGAGACCCAGTACTTC
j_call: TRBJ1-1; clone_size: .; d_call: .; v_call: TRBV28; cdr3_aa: CAGPPPGFRAEAFF; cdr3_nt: TGTGCCGGACCCCCCCCAGGGTTTAGGGCTGAAGCTTTCTTT
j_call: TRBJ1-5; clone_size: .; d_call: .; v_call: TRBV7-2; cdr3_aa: CASSLAQGTNQPQHF; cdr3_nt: TGTGCCAGCAGCTTAGCTCAGGGAACTAATCAGCCCCAGCATTTT
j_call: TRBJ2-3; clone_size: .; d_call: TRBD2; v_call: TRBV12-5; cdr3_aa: CASGLDVAGGPGDTQYF; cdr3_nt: TGTGCTAGTGGTTTGGACGTAGCGGGAGGGCCAGGAGATACGCAGTATTTT
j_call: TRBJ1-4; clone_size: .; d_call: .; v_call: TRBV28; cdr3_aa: CASSLGRIHEKLFF; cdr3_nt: TGTGCCAGCAGTTTAGGCCGGATTCATGAAAAACTGTTTTTT
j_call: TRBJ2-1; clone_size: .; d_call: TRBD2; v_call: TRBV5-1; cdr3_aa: CASSLGGSGRPPYNEQFF; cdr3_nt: TGCGCCAGCAGCTTGGGTGGTAGCGGGAGGCCACCCTACAATGAGCAGTTCTTC
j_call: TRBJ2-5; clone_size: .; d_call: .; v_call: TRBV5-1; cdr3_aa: CASSLGLGRLQETQYF; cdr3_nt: TGCGCCAGCAGCTTGGGGTTGGGTAGACTTCAAGAGACCCAGTACTTC
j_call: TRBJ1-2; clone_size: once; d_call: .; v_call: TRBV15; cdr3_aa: CATRFDSDTGYTF; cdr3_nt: TGTGCCACCAGATTCGACAGTGATACTGGCTACACCTTC
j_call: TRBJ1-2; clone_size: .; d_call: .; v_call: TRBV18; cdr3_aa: CASSPEWGNFYGYTF; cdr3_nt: TGTGCCAGCTCACCGGAGTGGGGGAATTTCTATGGCTACACCTTC